This record concerns one T cell receptor (beta chain) sequence. What it binds is unknown. The data are from a study of cytomegalovirus exposure and HLA in healthy donors. Study-wide results and limits: Immune exposure information comprised only CMV serostatus.

PCR amplification relied on 60 Vbeta primers (plus 13 Jbeta primers). TCRdb's copy holds only in-frame clones and misses some; the assay was immunoSEQ multiplex PCR. This table holds over 85,000 clones, around 78% found once. This CDR3 has 13 amino acids. Deletions cut 0 bases from V and 8 bases from J, with 9 bases between. Germline lookup yields CDR1 SGHNT and CDR2 YYREEE (reference sequence). Sequencing was done on a sample of PBMCs. The rearrangement joins TRBV5-4 to TRBJ2-1; unclear D gene. The receptor comes from a man aged 40-49 years in good health and CMV-seronegative. The CDR3 nucleotides are TGTGCCAGCAGCTTGGCGGGTCAAGATGAGCAGTTCTTC. Translation gives CASSLAGQDEQFF.